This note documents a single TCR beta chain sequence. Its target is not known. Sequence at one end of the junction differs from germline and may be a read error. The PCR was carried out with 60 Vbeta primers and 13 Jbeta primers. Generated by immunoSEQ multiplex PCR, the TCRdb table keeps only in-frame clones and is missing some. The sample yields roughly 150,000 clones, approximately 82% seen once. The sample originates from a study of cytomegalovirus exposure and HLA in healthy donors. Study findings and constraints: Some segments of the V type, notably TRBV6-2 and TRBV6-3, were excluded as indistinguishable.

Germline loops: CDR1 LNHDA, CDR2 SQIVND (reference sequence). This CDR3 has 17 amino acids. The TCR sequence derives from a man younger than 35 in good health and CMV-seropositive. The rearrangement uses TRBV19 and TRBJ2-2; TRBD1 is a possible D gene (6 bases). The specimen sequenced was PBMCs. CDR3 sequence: CASNIKGRGELAGELFF. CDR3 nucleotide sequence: TGTGCCAGTAATATAAAGGGCAGGGGAGAGTTGGCCGGGGAGCTGTTTTTT.